This T cell receptor (beta chain) was observed in a study of cytomegalovirus exposure and HLA in healthy donors. Trimming cost V 6 bases and J 7 bases; bases outside gene matches: 4. The CDR3 covers 13 residues. Germline loops: CDR1 LNHDA, CDR2 SQIVND (reference sequence). Study findings and constraints: Later analysis reportedly placed an Asian-associated ancestry cluster below the approximately 700-donor mean in N-insertions. Rarity characterized most TCR sequences, yet some public TCRs appeared in many donors.

13 Jbeta primers and 60 Vbeta primers were used for the PCR. TCRdb's copy holds only in-frame clones and misses some; the assay was immunoSEQ multiplex PCR. The sample has approximately 82,000 clones, 78% seen once. Comment on this clone: Its antigen remains unidentified.

The genes are TRBV19 and TRBJ2-2; 8 bases align to TRBD1. Sequencing used PBMCs. The receptor was isolated from a man aged 40-55 years in good health and CMV-seronegative. The CDR3: CASSPTGVGELFF. The CDR3 bases are TGTGCCAGTAGCCCGACAGGGGTCGGGGAGCTGTTTTTT. Together with reference TRBV19 and TRBJ2-2, the CDR3 gives the full variable domain: DGGITQSPKYLFRKEGQNVTLSCEQNLNHDAMYWYRQDPGQGLRLIYYSQIVNDFQKGDIAEGYSVSREKKESFPLTVTSAQKNPTAFYLCASSPTGVGELFFGEGSRLTVL.